Each of the 10 T cell receptor beta chains below was sequenced from the same sample in a study of memory CD4+ T cells and cytomegalovirus serostatus. The protocol was immunoSEQ multiplex PCR, while the TCRdb copy is restricted to in-frame clones and leaves out a portion. The sample lists fewer than 75,000 clones, around 80% seen once, with more than 0.75% in the top ten. Single viable CD3+CD4+CD8-CD45RO+ cells were sorted as the memory CD4+ T cells. The sequenced sample consisted of memory CD4+ T cells from blood. These receptors came from an adult in good health and CMV-seronegative.

The V and J genes are TRBV5-6 and TRBJ1-4; 7 bases match TRBD1. This CDR3 comprises 14 residues. CDR1 is SGHDT and CDR2 is YYEEEE in the germline V gene. Trimming removed 1 base from V and 8 bases from J; junction bases left unmatched: 5. CDR3 residues: CASSLSGGEEKLFF. CDR3 in DNA: TGTGCCAGCAGCTTGTCAGGGGGTGAAGAAAAACTGTTTTTT.

This chain uses TRBV10-3 with TRBJ2-3; unclear D gene. Per the germline V gene, CDR1 is ENHRY and CDR2 is SYGVKD. V lost 1 base and J lost 1, with 6 bases in between. The CDR3 consists of 14 residues. DNA of the CDR3: TGTGCCATCAGTGAGTATTCCCGCACAGATACGCAGTATTTT. It specifies CAISEYSRTDTQYF.

The J gene is TRBJ1-5, the V gene TRBV7-9; D is unclear. V was cut by 0 bases and J by 4 bases, with 7 bases left in between. The CDR3 consists of 14 residues. From germline, CDR1 is SEHNR and CDR2 FQNEAQ (reference sequence). For the CDR3, the DNA is TGTGCCAGCAGCTTAGCTGAGCTTAATCAGCCCCAGCATTTT. Translated, it gives CASSLAELNQPQHF. The variable domain in full, completed from reference TRBV7-9 and TRBJ1-5, reads DTGVSQNPRHKITKRGQNVTFRCDPISEHNRLYWYRQTLGQGPEFLTYFQNEAQLEKSRLLSDRFSAERPKGSFSTLEIQRTEQGDSAMYLCASSLAELNQPQHFGDGTRLSIL.

V usage is TRBV7-9 and J usage is TRBJ1-1; D is uncertain. Per the germline V gene, CDR1 is SEHNR and CDR2 is FQNEAQ (reference sequence). The V end lost 4 bases, the J end lost 8 bases, and 17 bases lay between the germline ends. This CDR3 is 14 amino acids long. The CDR3 DNA reads TGTGCCAGCAGCTCCCTCACCGGGCATTCGGAAGCTTTCTTT. Encoded protein: CASSSLTGHSEAFF.

The chain recombines TRBV6-6 with TRBJ2-7; 15 nucleotides agree with TRBD2. The CDR3 contains 14 residues. Germline V CDR1 and CDR2: MNHNY, SVGAGI (reference sequence). V lost 7 bases to trimming and J lost 13 bases; unmatched junction nucleotides: 11. In DNA form, the CDR3 reads TGTGCCAGCATTACCGGACTAGCGGGAGGGCGGGTCTACTTC. This translates into CASITGLAGGRVYF.

This clone has only a few counts. The gene calls are TRBV18 and TRBJ2-7, with 8 bases fitting TRBD1. Germline-derived CDR1 and CDR2 are KGHSH and LQKENI. The V gene end was trimmed by 3 bases and the J gene end by 3 bases; junction bases not matched to a gene: 7. This CDR3 spans 15 amino acids. CDR3 DNA sequence: TGTGCCAGCTCACCGGGGCAGGGGGCCTTCTACGAGCAGTACTTC. Protein: CASSPGQGAFYEQYF.

In this sample, this clone turned up once. The gene calls are TRBV30 and TRBJ1-1; a possible D gene is TRBD1 (5 bases). The length of the CDR3 is 14 residues. Germline lookup yields CDR1 GTSNPN and CDR2 SVGIG (reference sequence). Trimming pared 2 bases from V and 5 bases from J, leaving 15 bases between. DNA for the CDR3: TGTGCCTGGAGTCTTACCGGGCGGGGGACTGAAGCTTTCTTT. Amino acids: CAWSLTGRGTEAFF.

This sequence joins TRBV18 and TRBJ1-4; no clear D. The CDR3 is 13 residues long. Trimming removed 2 bases at V and 8 bases at J, with 9 bases between. The germline V gene has CDR1 KGHSH and CDR2 LQKENI. CDR3 loop: CASSPGSGEKLFF. The CDR3 nucleotides read TGTGCCAGCTCACCAGGGTCTGGAGAAAAACTGTTTTTT.

The chain has TRBV6-5 and TRBJ2-7; D gene uncertain. CDR3 length: 12 residues. Germline V gives CDR1 MNHEY, CDR2 SVGAGI. V lost 5 bases to trimming and J lost 7 bases, with 12 bases between them. CDR3 bases: TGTGCCAGCAGTACCTCTGGGCGGGAGCAGTACTTC. It encodes CASSTSGREQYF.

The genes are TRBV5-1 and TRBJ2-1, with D possibly TRBD1 on 6 matching bases. The ends were cut back, 0 bases at V and 6 bases at J, with 19 bases in the middle. The CDR3 is made up of 17 amino acids. Germline assignment: CDR1 SGHRS and CDR2 YFSETQ. The CDR3 is CASSLVTLSDRRNEQFF. CDR3 DNA sequence: TGCGCCAGCAGCTTGGTAACCTTGTCCGACAGGCGCAATGAGCAGTTCTTC. Based on the CDR3 plus reference TRBV5-1 and TRBJ2-1, the full variable domain is KAGVTQTPRYLIKTRGQQVTLSCSPISGHRSVSWYQQTPGQGLQFLFEYFSETQRNKGNFPGRFSGRQFSNSRSEMNVSTLELGDSALYLCASSLVTLSDRRNEQFFGPGTRLTVL.